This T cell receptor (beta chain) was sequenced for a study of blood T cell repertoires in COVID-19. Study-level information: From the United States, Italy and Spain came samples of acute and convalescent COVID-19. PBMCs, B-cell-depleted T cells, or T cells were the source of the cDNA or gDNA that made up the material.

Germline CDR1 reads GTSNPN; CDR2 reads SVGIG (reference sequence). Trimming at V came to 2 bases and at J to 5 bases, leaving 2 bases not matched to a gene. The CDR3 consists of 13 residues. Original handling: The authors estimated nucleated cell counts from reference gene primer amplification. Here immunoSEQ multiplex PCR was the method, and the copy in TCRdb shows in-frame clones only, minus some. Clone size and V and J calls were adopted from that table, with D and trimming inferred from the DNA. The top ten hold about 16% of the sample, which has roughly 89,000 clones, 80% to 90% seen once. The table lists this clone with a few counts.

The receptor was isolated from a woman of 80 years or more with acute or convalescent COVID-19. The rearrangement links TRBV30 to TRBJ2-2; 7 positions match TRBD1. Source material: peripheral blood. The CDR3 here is CAWSTGDTGELFF. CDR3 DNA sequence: TGTGCCTGGAGTACAGGGGATACCGGGGAGCTGTTTTTT.